This TCR beta chain is drawn from a study of T cell repertoires in cytomegalovirus infection. Study outcomes and limitations: The cumulative frequency of public TCR beta families identified carriers of CMV plus the relevant HLA.

This clonotype was picked up a small number of times. Its antigen is still unknown. MiXCR was run by TCRdb on the reads, yielding one entry per CDR3 protein. In the table there are hundreds of thousands of distinct CDR3 sequences, 30% to 40% of which are singletons. CDR3 size: 12 residues. Trimming shortened V by 1 base and J by 7 bases, and 7 bases separated the two germline ends. The germline V gene has CDR1 SGHVS and CDR2 FQNEAQ. The receptor was isolated from a human donor in good health (CMV status not recorded). Some clones in this sample may be carry-over from other donors' samples. Sequencing was performed on cultured PBMCs, taken from culture after CMV antigen stimulation. The chain carries TRBV7-8 and TRBJ1-1; the D is unclear. DNA for the CDR3: TGTGCCAGCAGCTTAGGCTGGTTTGAAGCTTTCTTT. This codes for CASSLGWFEAFF.